The TCR beta chain under discussion was sequenced for a study of T cells and copy number aberrations in small-cell lung cancer (dated by TCRdb to the early 2020s). Study-level background: To relate T cell metrics to mutations and copy number aberrations, the same tumor regions underwent both TCR repertoire sequencing and whole-exome sequencing. Tumor TCR data were available for roughly 17 patients, and 12 to 15 patients had TCR data from both tumor and normal tissue.

The CDR3 goes from the cysteine to the phenylalanine over 14 residues. Only the CDR3 DNA is retained, 42 bases long and in frame from the first base. V is cut by 6 bases and J by 0 bases, and the space between the germline ends is 9 bases. The germline V gene provides CDR1 MGHRA and CDR2 YSYEKL. The immunoSEQ hsTCRB Kit, with multiplexed V- and J-gene primers, was used to amplify TCR-beta CDR3 regions from genomic DNA. Unique DNA barcodes were added in a second PCR, and the samples were pooled together with a negative control and a positive control. Sequencing of the pooled TCR-beta libraries was performed on an Illumina MiSeq using a 150-cycle paired-end protocol. Concerning the study's data processing: Adaptive Biotechnologies processed the raw sequencing data into a report containing normalized, annotated TCR-beta repertoires. To compute T-cell density, TCR-beta templates were normalized to usable DNA, with usable DNA estimated through amplification of housekeeping genes. Richness was defined as the count of unique rearrangements, and clonality was defined as 1 minus Pielou's evenness. TCRdb retrieved this table from immuneACCESS and kept in-frame rearrangements only. Not all clones are present; in checked studies, unresolved V genes account for under half, and no reason is known for the remainder. The D gene and trimming were derived from the DNA, and the V and J assignments and clone size from that table. The sample includes 7,500 or so clones, with 75% to 85% observed a single time. Around 4.5% of the sample rests with the top ten.

Here is what the overall study found, with its caveats: Tumors had lower T-cell density, richness and clonality than adjacent lung tissue, but the difference in density was not significant. The study was limited by a small sample size because surgical resection is uncommon in small-cell lung cancer, and validation of the findings is required. All specimens were formalin-fixed paraffin-embedded tissue, which is known to introduce sequencing artifacts.

Points on this clone: Its antigen specificity is not known. It has no much larger one-base neighbor in the sample; base qualities were not kept.

The donors were limited-stage small-cell lung cancer patients who had surgical resection in Hangzhou, China, between about 2008 and 2021. Every donor went straight to surgery with no preoperative chemotherapy or radiotherapy, and no donor was given immunotherapy either before or after surgery. Each of the 15 to 20 patients in the sequenced cohort was a smoker or a heavy second-hand smoker. Adjacent normal lung was collected at least 2 cm from the tumor margin and was confirmed morphologically free of malignant cells by two pathologists. To characterize T cell repertoire heterogeneity, the study applied multi-region TCR-beta sequencing to resected limited-stage small-cell lung cancers and to tumor-adjacent lung tissue. The AllPrep DNA/RNA FFPE Kit (Qiagen) was used to extract genomic DNA from the FFPE tissue.

Recombination connected TRBV4-1 to TRBJ1-3, with the D gene not confidently named. Sequenced sample: normal tissue next to the tumor. This clonotype was sampled from a woman aged 45-65 years with small cell lung cancer. The nucleotide sequence is given as TGCGCCAGCAGGCGCGGCGGCTCTGGAAACACCATATATTTT. This sequence encodes CASRRGGSGNTIYF.